This note documents a single T cell receptor (beta chain) sequence. The protocol was immunoSEQ multiplex PCR, while the TCRdb copy is restricted to in-frame clones and leaves out a portion. The sample has just under 95,000 clones, 80% to 90% seen once; the top ten hold approximately 7%. The entry originates in a study of a mutant IDH1 vaccine in newly diagnosed glioma. Between the trimmed V and J ends, which lost 4 bases and 13 bases, there was a span of 20 bases. The CDR3 length is 14 residues. Per the germline V gene, CDR1 is MNHNS and CDR2 is SASEGT. Time point described: baseline, week 1 (first vaccination visit). Noted treatment: pre-vaccination baseline after standard-of-care therapy.

The chain has TRBV6-1 and TRBJ2-1; D ambiguous. The sequencing here drew on PBMCs, taken from a glioma patient treated with radiotherapy, temozolomide or both. The sequence derives from a woman between 45 and 60 years old with glioma. The CDR3: CASSVDRLTDPQFF. CDR3 DNA sequence: TGTGCCAGCAGTGTCGATCGATTGACCGACCCCCAGTTCTTC.